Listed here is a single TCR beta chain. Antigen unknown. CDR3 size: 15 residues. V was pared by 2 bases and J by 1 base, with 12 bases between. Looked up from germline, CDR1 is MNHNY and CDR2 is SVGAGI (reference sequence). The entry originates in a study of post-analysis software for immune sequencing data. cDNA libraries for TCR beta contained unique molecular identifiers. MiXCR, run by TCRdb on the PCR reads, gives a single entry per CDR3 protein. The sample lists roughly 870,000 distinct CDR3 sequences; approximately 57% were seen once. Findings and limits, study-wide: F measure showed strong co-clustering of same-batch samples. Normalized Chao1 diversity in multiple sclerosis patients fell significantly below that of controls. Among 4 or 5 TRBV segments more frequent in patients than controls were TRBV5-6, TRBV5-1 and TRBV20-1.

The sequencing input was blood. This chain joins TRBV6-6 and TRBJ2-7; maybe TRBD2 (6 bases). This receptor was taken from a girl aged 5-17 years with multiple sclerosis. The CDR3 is CASSYQTRGSYEQYF. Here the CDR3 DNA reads TGTGCCAGCAGTTACCAGACTAGGGGATCCTACGAGCAGTACTTC.